This is a list of T cell receptor beta chains from one sample in a study of T cell responses to AZD1222 COVID-19 vaccine. Sequenced by immunoSEQ multiplex PCR; TCRdb stores in-frame clones only, minus some. This sample yields 80,000 to 100,000 clones, of which over 85% are seen a single time; about 13% belongs to the top ten. Source: peripheral blood, taken on day 0 of AZD1222 vaccination. The origin of the receptors is an adult in good health. CDR3s include the opening cysteine and the closing phenylalanine or tryptophan. A D gene is named only where the DNA matches it firmly. The size entry is marked missing in some rows and otherwise reads once, few, many or a size class.

j_gene	abundance	len	d_gene	v_gene	CDR3aa	CDR3nt
TRBJ2-5	few	14	TRBD1	TRBV6-6	CASTSGQGAKTQYF	TGTGCCAGCACCTCGGGACAGGGGGCAAAGACCCAGTACTTC
TRBJ1-6	.	19	TRBD1	TRBV9	CASSDTRDRTLTYNSPLHF	TGTGCCAGCAGCGACACCCGGGACAGGACATTGACGTATAATTCACCCCTCCACTTT
TRBJ1-1	.	14	.	TRBV7-8	CASSFPGEVTEAFF	TGTGCCAGCAGCTTCCCGGGGGAAGTCACTGAAGCTTTCTTT
TRBJ1-2	once	14	.	TRBV6-5	CASSYLEGIGGYTF	TGTGCCAGCAGTTATCTCGAGGGGATCGGGGGCTACACCTTC
TRBJ1-6	.	15	.	TRBV7-9	CASSFLSGTYAPLHF	TGTGCCAGCAGCTTTCTCTCAGGGACATACGCACCCCTCCACTTT
TRBJ2-4	.	15	.	TRBV6-1	CASSEQAVAKNIQYF	TGTGCCAGCAGTGAACAGGCAGTAGCCAAAAACATTCAGTACTTC
TRBJ1-2	.	13	.	TRBV6-5	CASSPDRDYGYTF	TGTGCCAGCAGTCCTGACAGAGACTATGGCTACACCTTC
TRBJ1-2	.	13	.	TRBV28	CASRAGTYGGYTF	TGTGCCAGCAGAGCCGGGACTTATGGTGGCTACACCTTC
TRBJ2-1	.	12	.	TRBV11-2	CASSLGVNEQFF	TGTGCCAGCAGCTTAGGGGTCAATGAGCAGTTCTTC
TRBJ2-1	once	15	TRBD2	TRBV11-2	CASSPELAGGHEQFF	TGTGCCAGCAGCCCGGAACTAGCGGGGGGGCACGAGCAGTTCTTC
TRBJ1-5	.	14	.	TRBV19	CASSPQSQDQPQHF	TGTGCCAGTAGTCCACAAAGCCAGGATCAGCCCCAGCATTTT
TRBJ1-1	.	16	TRBD1	TRBV7-8	CASSLRRTGRKTEAFF	TGTGCCAGCAGCTTACGCCGGACAGGGCGGAAAACTGAAGCTTTCTTT
TRBJ2-1	.	12	.	TRBV9	CASSVMGNEQFF	TGTGCCAGCAGCGTTATGGGGAATGAGCAGTTCTTC
TRBJ1-4	few	17	TRBD1	TRBV13	CASSKGQGARVNEKLFF	TGTGCCAGCAGCAAGGGACAGGGGGCGCGAGTAAACGAAAAACTGTTTTTT
TRBJ2-3	once	16	TRBD2	TRBV7-9	CASSSTSGGAQDTQYF	TGTGCCAGCAGCTCAACTAGCGGGGGGGCCCAAGATACGCAGTATTTT
TRBJ1-1	.	14	.	TRBV5-1	CASSLAAGPTEAFF	TGCGCCAGCAGCTTGGCGGCGGGCCCCACTGAAGCTTTCTTT
TRBJ2-5	.	16	TRBD1	TRBV18	CASSPRTGRGQETQYF	TGTGCCAGCTCACCACGGACAGGAAGGGGCCAAGAGACCCAGTACTTC
TRBJ2-5	.	15	TRBD2	TRBV10-3	CAISGRERGQETQYF	TGTGCCATCAGTGGGCGGGAGCGGGGCCAAGAGACCCAGTACTTC
TRBJ2-7	.	15	.	TRBV5-1	CASSLWTTSSYEQYF	TGCGCCAGCAGCCTCTGGACGACTAGCTCCTACGAGCAGTACTTC
TRBJ2-7	.	12	.	TRBV5-1	CASSFVGDEQYF	TGCGCCAGCAGCTTTGTAGGCGACGAGCAGTACTTC
TRBJ1-2	once	15	TRBD1	TRBV9	CASSPRTGGEYGYTF	TGTGCCAGCAGCCCACGGACAGGGGGAGAGTATGGCTACACCTTC
TRBJ1-2	.	13	.	TRBV6-2/TRBV6-3	CASSYSRRNGYTF	TGTGCCAGCAGTTACTCGAGAAGGAATGGCTACACCTTC
TRBJ1-4	.	16	.	TRBV6-1	CASSDGRGIMREKLFF	TGTGCCAGCAGTGACGGCAGGGGCATAATGCGGGAAAAACTGTTTTTT
TRBJ2-2	once	15	.	TRBV5-4	CASSWLAAHTGELFF	TGTGCCAGCAGTTGGTTAGCGGCCCACACCGGGGAGCTGTTTTTT
TRBJ2-3	.	16	.	TRBV7-3	CASSLKVGPSTDTQYF	TGTGCCAGCAGCTTAAAGGTAGGGCCGAGCACAGATACGCAGTATTTT
TRBJ2-3	.	16	.	TRBV4-1	CASSLNWGDLTDTQYF	TGCGCCAGCAGCCTCAACTGGGGGGACCTAACAGATACGCAGTATTTT
TRBJ2-7	once	13	TRBD1	TRBV5-1	CASGRDRDYEQYF	TGCGCCAGCGGACGGGACAGGGACTACGAGCAGTACTTC
TRBJ1-3	.	14	.	TRBV19	CASSTGASGNTIYF	TGTGCCAGTAGTACGGGGGCCTCTGGAAACACCATATATTTT
TRBJ1-5	.	14	.	TRBV19	CASSTGQRNQPQHF	TGTGCCAGTAGTACCGGACAGAGGAATCAGCCCCAGCATTTT
TRBJ1-1	.	12	.	TRBV19	CASSIQNTEAFF	TGTGCCAGTTCCATACAGAACACTGAAGCTTTCTTT
TRBJ1-2	.	15	.	TRBV4-3	CASSQVLQGVYGYTF	TGCGCCAGCAGCCAAGTTCTACAGGGCGTCTATGGCTACACCTTC
TRBJ1-2	once	13	.	TRBV5-4	CASSREGDYGYTF	TGTGCCAGCAGCCGAGAGGGGGACTATGGCTACACCTTC
TRBJ2-7	.	14	TRBD1	TRBV5-1	CASSRTGDTDEQYF	TGCGCCAGCAGCCGGACAGGCGATACCGACGAGCAGTACTTC
TRBJ2-4	.	16	.	TRBV19	CASSPLRQGLGNIQYF	TGTGCCAGTAGTCCACTTCGCCAGGGGTTGGGAAACATTCAGTACTTC
TRBJ1-4	.	13	.	TRBV6-4	CASSRETNEKLFF	TGTGCCAGCAGCCGGGAGACTAATGAAAAACTGTTTTTT
TRBJ1-5	.	14	.	TRBV6-5	CASTEMGGNQPQHF	TGTGCCAGCACCGAAATGGGAGGCAATCAGCCCCAGCATTTT
TRBJ1-2	.	14	.	TRBV5-6	CASSLAGGVRGYTF	TGTGCCAGCAGCTTGGCAGGAGGGGTGCGGGGCTACACCTTC
TRBJ1-5	.	13	.	TRBV30	CAWSSRSNQPQHF	TGTGCCTGGAGTAGCAGGTCCAATCAGCCCCAGCATTTT
TRBJ2-5	.	16	.	TRBV4-2	CASSQVGPGGQETQYF	TGTGCCAGCAGCCAAGTCGGGCCAGGAGGGCAAGAGACCCAGTACTTC
TRBJ2-1	.	16	.	TRBV19	CASSPRPRTPSNEQFF	TGTGCCAGTAGTCCACGACCTCGGACTCCCTCCAATGAGCAGTTCTTC
TRBJ2-7	.	15	TRBD1	TRBV27	CASRGKGAGHTEQYF	TGTGCCAGCAGAGGCAAGGGGGCAGGTCATACCGAGCAGTACTTC
TRBJ2-7	.	16	.	TRBV10-1	CASMITLASSGYEQYF	TGCGCCAGCATGATAACACTAGCCTCCTCAGGATACGAGCAGTACTTC